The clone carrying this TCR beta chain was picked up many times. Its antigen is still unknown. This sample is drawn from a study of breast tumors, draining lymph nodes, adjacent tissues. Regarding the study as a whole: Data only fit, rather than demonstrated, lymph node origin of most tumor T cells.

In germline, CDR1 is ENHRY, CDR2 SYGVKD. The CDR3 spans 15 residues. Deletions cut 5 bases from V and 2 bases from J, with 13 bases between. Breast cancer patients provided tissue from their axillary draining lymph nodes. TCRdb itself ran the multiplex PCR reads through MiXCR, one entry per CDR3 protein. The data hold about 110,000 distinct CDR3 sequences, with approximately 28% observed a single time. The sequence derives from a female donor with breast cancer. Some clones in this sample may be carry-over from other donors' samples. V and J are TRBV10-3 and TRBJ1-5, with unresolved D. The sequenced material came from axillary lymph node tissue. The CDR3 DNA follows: TGTGCCATCAGTCCTGAGAGGGTGGGCAATCAGCCCCAGCATTTT. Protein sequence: CAISPERVGNQPQHF.